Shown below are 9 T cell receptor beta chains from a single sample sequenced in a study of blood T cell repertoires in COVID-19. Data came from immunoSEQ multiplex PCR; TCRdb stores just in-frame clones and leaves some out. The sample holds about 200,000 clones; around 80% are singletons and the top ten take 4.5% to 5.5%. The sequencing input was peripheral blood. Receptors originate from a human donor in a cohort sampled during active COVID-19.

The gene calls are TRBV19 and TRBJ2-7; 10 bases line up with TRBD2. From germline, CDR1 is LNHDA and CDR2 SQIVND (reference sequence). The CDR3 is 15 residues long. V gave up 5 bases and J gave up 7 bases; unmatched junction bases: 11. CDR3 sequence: CASSSAAGGVWEQYF. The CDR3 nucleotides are TGTGCCAGTAGTTCAGCAGCGGGAGGGGTGTGGGAGCAGTACTTC. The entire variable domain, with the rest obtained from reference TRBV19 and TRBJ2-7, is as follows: DGGITQSPKYLFRKEGQNVTLSCEQNLNHDAMYWYRQDPGQGLRLIYYSQIVNDFQKGDIAEGYSVSREKKESFPLTVTSAQKNPTAFYLCASSSAAGGVWEQYFGPGTRLTVT.

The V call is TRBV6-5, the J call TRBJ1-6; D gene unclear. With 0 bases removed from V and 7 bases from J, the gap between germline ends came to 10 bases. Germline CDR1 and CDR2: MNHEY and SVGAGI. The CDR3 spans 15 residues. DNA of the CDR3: TGTGCCAGCAGTTACTCGGGCAGGAAGAATTCACCCCTCCACTTT. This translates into CASSYSGRKNSPLHF.

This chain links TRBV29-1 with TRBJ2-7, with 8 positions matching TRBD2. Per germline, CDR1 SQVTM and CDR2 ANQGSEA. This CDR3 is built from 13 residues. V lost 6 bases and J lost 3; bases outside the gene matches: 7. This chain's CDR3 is CSVWSGSVYEQYF. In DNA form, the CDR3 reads TGCAGCGTCTGGAGCGGGAGCGTCTACGAGCAGTACTTC.

CDR3 in amino acids: CASRKAGERTDTQYF. For the CDR3, the DNA is TGTGCCAGCAGAAAAGCGGGAGAACGCACAGATACGCAGTATTTT. The chain uses TRBV6-6 and TRBJ2-3; 8 bases fit TRBD2. This CDR3 has 15 amino acids. The germline CDR1 and CDR2 sequences are MNHNY and SVGAGI (reference sequence). Trimming at V came to 6 bases and at J to 1 base, leaving 6 bases not matched to a gene.

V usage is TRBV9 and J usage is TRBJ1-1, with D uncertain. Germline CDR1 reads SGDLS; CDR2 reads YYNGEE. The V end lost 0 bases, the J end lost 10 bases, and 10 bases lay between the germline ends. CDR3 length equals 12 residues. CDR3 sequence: CASSVGTGGAFF. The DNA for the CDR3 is TGTGCCAGCAGCGTAGGAACCGGCGGAGCTTTCTTT.

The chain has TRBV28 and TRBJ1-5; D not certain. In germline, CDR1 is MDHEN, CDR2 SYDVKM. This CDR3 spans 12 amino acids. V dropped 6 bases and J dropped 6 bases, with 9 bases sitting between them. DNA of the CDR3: TGTGCCAGCAGGTCTTCGGGTCAGCCCCAGCATTTT. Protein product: CASRSSGQPQHF.

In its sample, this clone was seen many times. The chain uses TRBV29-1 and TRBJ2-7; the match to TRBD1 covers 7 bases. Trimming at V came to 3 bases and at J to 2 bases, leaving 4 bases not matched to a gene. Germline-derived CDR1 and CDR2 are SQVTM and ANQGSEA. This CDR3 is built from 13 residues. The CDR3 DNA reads TGCAGCGTTGAGGAACAGGGGACCTACGAGCAGTACTTC. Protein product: CSVEEQGTYEQYF.

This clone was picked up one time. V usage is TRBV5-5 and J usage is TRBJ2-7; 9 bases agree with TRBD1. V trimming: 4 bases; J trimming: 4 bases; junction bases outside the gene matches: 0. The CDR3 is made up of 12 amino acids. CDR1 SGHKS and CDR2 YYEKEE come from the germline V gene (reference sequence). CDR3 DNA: TGTGCCAGCAGCGACAGGGGGTACGAGCAGTACTTC. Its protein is CASSDRGYEQYF.

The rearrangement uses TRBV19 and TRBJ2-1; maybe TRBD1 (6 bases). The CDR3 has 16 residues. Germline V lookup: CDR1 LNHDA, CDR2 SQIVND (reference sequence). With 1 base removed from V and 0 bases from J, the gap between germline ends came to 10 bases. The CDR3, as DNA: TGTGCCAGTAGTATAGGGGGGCGGGCCTCCTACAATGAGCAGTTCTTC. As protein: CASSIGGRASYNEQFF.